Listed below are T cell receptor beta chains from one sample, sequenced in a study of blood T cell repertoires in COVID-19. Produced via immunoSEQ multiplex PCR; TCRdb's table is partial and in-frame only. This repertoire shows nearly 250,000 clones, 70% to 85% found once; its top ten account for about 2%. The sequenced sample was peripheral blood. Source of these receptors: a woman at least 80 years old with acute or convalescent COVID-19. The conserved cysteine and the conserved F or W are not part of the CDR3 here. A D gene is named only where the DNA matches it firmly.

V gene	CDR3 length	J gene	D gene	CDR3 protein
TRBV5-4	14	TRBJ2-5	TRBD2	ASSLRKTSGQETQY
TRBV4-3	14	TRBJ1-2	NA	ASSLDGRGLNYGYT
TRBV7-9	12	TRBJ1-1	TRBD1	ASSLTGGKTEAF
TRBV4-2	15	TRBJ2-1	TRBD1	ASSQRQGASSYNEQF
TRBV30	14	TRBJ2-7	TRBD1	AWSVRGTGASYEQY
TRBV5-4	13	TRBJ2-7	NA	ASSFGGARSYEQY
TRBV2	13	TRBJ2-5	TRBD2	ASSVGTTRKETQY
TRBV15	13	TRBJ2-2	TRBD2	ATSRGTSGTGELF
TRBV7-3	10	TRBJ2-1	NA	ASSLAHGEQF
TRBV11-2	16	TRBJ2-1	NA	ASSLRIDSGYNYNEQF
TRBV6-2/TRBV6-3	14	TRBJ1-4	TRBD1	ASSYAAGTGFSVGG
TRBV6-6	13	TRBJ1-2	NA	ASSYSAGVDYGYT
TRBV20-1	13	TRBJ2-4	TRBD2	SASVAGGAKNIQY
TRBV6-2/TRBV6-3	11	TRBJ2-7	NA	ASSYSERDEQY
TRBV7-9	14	TRBJ1-3	TRBD1	ASSSAQGAGGNTIY
TRBV7-2	14	TRBJ2-2	TRBD1	ASSYRQGQNTGELF
TRBV18	10	TRBJ2-2	NA	ASSPSRALVV
TRBV18	12	TRBJ1-1	TRBD1	ASSLGQMNTEAF
TRBV10-1	12	TRBJ2-1	TRBD2	ASNRASGSHEQF
TRBV24-1	19	TRBJ1-3	NA	ATSDCLSGTLIVSSGNTIY
TRBV5-1	11	TRBJ2-1	TRBD1	ASMTGEFNEQF
TRBV6-2/TRBV6-3	11	TRBJ1-1	NA	ASSRPPGTEAF